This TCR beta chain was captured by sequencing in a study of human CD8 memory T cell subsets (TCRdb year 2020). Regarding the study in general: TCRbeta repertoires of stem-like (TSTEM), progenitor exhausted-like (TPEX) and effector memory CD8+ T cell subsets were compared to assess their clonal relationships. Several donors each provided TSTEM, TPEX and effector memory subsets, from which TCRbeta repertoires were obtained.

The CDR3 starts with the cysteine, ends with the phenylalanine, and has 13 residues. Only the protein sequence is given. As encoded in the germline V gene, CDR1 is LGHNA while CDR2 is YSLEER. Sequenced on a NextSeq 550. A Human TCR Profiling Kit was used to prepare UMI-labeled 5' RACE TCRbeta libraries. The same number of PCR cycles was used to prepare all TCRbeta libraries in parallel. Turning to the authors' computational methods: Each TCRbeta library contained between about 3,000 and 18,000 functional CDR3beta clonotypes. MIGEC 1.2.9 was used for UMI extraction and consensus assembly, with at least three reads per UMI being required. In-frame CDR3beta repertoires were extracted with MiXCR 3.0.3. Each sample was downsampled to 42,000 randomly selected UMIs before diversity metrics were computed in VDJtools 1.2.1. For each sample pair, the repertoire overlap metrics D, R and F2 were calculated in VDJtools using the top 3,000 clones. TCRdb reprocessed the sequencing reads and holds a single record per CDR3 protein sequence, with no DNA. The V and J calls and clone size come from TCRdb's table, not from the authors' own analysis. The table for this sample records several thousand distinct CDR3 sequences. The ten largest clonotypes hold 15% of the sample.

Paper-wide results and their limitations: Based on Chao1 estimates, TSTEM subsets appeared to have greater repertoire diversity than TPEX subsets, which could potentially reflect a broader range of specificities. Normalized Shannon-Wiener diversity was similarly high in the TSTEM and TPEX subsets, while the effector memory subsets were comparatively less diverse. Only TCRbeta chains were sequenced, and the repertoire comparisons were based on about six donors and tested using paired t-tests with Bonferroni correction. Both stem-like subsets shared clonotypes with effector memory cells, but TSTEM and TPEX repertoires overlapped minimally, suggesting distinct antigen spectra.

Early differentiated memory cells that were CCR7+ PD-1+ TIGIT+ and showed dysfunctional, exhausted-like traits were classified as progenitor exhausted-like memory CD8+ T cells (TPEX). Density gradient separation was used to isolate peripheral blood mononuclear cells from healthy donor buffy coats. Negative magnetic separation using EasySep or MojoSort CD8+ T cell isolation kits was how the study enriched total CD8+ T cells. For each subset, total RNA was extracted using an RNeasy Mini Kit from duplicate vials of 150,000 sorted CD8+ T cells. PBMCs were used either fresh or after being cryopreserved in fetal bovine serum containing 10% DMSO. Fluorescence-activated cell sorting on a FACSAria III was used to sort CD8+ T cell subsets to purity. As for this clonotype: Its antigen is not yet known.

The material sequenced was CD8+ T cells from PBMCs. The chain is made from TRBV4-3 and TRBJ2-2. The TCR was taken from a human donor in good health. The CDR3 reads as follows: CASSQDRAGELFF.